These T cell receptor beta chains were read from a single sample in a study of blood T cell repertoires in COVID-19. The data were produced by immunoSEQ multiplex PCR, yet TCRdb's version contains in-frame clones alone and is incomplete. The sample carries 95,000 to 100,000 clones, about 89% recorded once. Material: peripheral blood. The origin of the receptors is a woman in her twenties or thirties with acute or convalescent COVID-19. Both conserved end residues are part of each CDR3. The order of the fields is D gene, clone size, J gene, CDR3 length, V gene, CDR3 protein, CDR3 DNA. D genes are given only for firm matches. Expanded clones are given a class, and other clones once, few, many or no size at all.

>.|.|TRBJ1-5|13|TRBV6-6
CASSYSEGQPQHF
TGTGCCAGCAGTTATTCAGAGGGTCAGCCCCAGCATTTT
>.|.|TRBJ1-2|12|TRBV29-1
CSAYDEVYGYTF
TGCAGCGCCTACGATGAGGTCTATGGCTACACCTTC
>.|.|TRBJ1-1|15|TRBV6-5
CASSPSSQGNTEAFF
TGTGCCAGCAGTCCAAGCTCACAGGGTAACACTGAAGCTTTCTTT
>.|.|TRBJ1-2|13|TRBV24-1
CATREGANYGYTF
TGTGCCACCAGGGAGGGTGCTAACTATGGCTACACCTTC
>TRBD2|.|TRBJ2-2|16|TRBV19
CASIISGGSFTGELFF
TGTGCCAGTATAATTAGCGGGGGATCATTCACCGGGGAGCTGTTTTTT
>.|.|TRBJ2-7|11|TRBV7-6
CASSLVNEQYF
TGTGCCAGCAGCTTAGTTAACGAGCAGTACTTC
>.|.|TRBJ1-4|15|TRBV4-1
CASSQEPGGGEKLFF
TGCGCCAGCAGCCAAGAGCCAGGCGGGGGTGAAAAACTGTTTTTT
>.|.|TRBJ1-2|15|TRBV15
CATSRENRALYGYTF
TGTGCCACCAGCAGAGAGAACAGGGCGCTCTATGGCTACACCTTC
>.|.|TRBJ1-5|14|TRBV7-9
CASSYDRTDQPQHF
TGTGCCAGCAGCTACGACAGAACCGATCAGCCCCAGCATTTT
>.|.|TRBJ2-7|15|TRBV30
CAWSFEPRGWNEQYF
TGTGCCTGGAGCTTTGAACCCCGAGGGTGGAACGAGCAGTACTTC
>.|.|TRBJ1-1|14|TRBV7-2
CASSSPAGGTEAFF
TGTGCCAGCAGCTCCCCCGCGGGGGGCACTGAAGCTTTCTTT
>TRBD1|.|TRBJ1-1|15|TRBV5-6
CASSRIGGQGLRTFF
TGTGCCAGCAGCCGGATTGGGGGACAGGGGCTAAGAACTTTCTTT
>.|.|TRBJ1-6|15|TRBV28
CASSLDRSINSPLHF
TGTGCCAGCAGCCTCGACAGGTCTATTAATTCACCCCTCCACTTT
>.|.|TRBJ1-5|13|TRBV18
CASSLQGMEPQHF
TGTGCCAGCTCCCTACAGGGAATGGAGCCCCAGCATTTT
>TRBD1|.|TRBJ2-7|14|TRBV6-5
CASREDRGGYEQYF
TGTGCCAGCAGGGAGGACAGGGGAGGCTACGAGCAGTACTTC
>.|.|TRBJ1-4|14|TRBV20-1
CSASRRGGGEKLFF
TGCAGTGCTAGTAGGAGAGGGGGAGGGGAAAAACTGTTTTTT
>.|few|TRBJ1-6|14|TRBV27
CASSFARLDSPLHF
TGTGCCAGCAGCTTCGCTCGACTGGATTCACCCCTCCACTTT
>.|.|TRBJ2-3|12|TRBV28
CASSVGEGTQYF
TGTGCCAGCAGTGTAGGGGAAGGCACGCAGTATTTT
>.|.|TRBJ1-4|13|TRBV3-1/TRBV3-2
CASSQRGLEKLFF
TGTGCCAGCAGCCAACGGGGTCTCGAAAAACTGTTTTTT
>.|once|TRBJ1-1|15|TRBV27
CASSFLTDSGGEAFF
TGTGCCAGCAGTTTTCTCACGGACAGCGGGGGTGAAGCTTTCTTT
>.|.|TRBJ2-4|17|TRBV6-2/TRBV6-3
CASSSTRDAVAKNIQYF
TGTGCCAGCAGTTCAACCCGAGACGCGGTAGCCAAAAACATTCAGTACTTC
>.|once|TRBJ1-2|14|TRBV19
CASSIDRDYYGYTF
TGTGCCAGTAGTATAGACAGGGACTACTATGGCTACACCTTC
>.|.|TRBJ1-5|13|TRBV10-1
CASSDGGGQPQHF
TGCGCCAGCAGTGATGGGGGAGGTCAGCCCCAGCATTTT
>TRBD1|.|TRBJ1-6|15|TRBV3-1/TRBV3-2
CASSLSTGTHSPLHF
TGTGCCAGCAGCCTTTCGACAGGGACGCATTCACCCCTCCACTTT
>TRBD1|few|TRBJ1-2|13|TRBV30
CAWSGLGTAEYTF
TGTGCCTGGAGTGGCCTTGGGACAGCCGAATACACCTTC
>.|.|TRBJ2-2|16|TRBV11-2
CASSWAATANTGELFF
TGTGCCAGCAGCTGGGCCGCGACAGCGAACACCGGGGAGCTGTTTTTT
>.|.|TRBJ1-4|13|TRBV12-5
CASGISGIEKLFF
TGTGCTAGTGGGATCTCAGGGATTGAAAAACTGTTTTTT